This passage covers 27 T cell receptor beta chains from one sample sequenced in a study of cytotoxic CD8 clonotypes in ibrutinib-treated CLL (dated by TCRdb to about 2021). The library was obtained by the immunoSEQ multiplex PCR assay. TCRdb re-hosts the immuneACCESS table, in-frame sequences only. Its copies lack some clones; in the studies checked, an unresolved V gene accounts for under half of them, and the cause for the rest is not known. The sample records hundreds of thousands of clones, roughly 70% of which are singletons. Over 15% of the sample is in the top ten clones. According to the study, the label for this sample's time point signals: approximately 2 years on ibrutinib. The sample in question was PBMCs, obtained after 24 months of ibrutinib treatment. The receptors derive from a human donor with chronic lymphocytic leukemia.

The chain links TRBV11-2 to TRBJ2-7; D remains ambiguous. V dropped 1 base and J dropped 7 bases, with 11 bases sitting between them. CDR1 and CDR2 (germline): SGHAT, FQNNGV. There are 13 residues in the CDR3. In DNA form, the CDR3 reads TGTGCCAGCAGCTTAGTTCTCGGCCTGGAGCAGTACTTC. Amino acid sequence: CASSLVLGLEQYF.

The V call is TRBV28, the J call TRBJ2-3; the D gene is possibly TRBD2 (5 bases). V lost 6 bases, J lost 1 base, and 14 bases lay in between. The length of the CDR3 is 15 residues. Germline V gives CDR1 MDHEN, CDR2 SYDVKM. The CDR3 region has the DNA TGTGCCAGCAGGTTGTTAGCGCATCGCACAGATACGCAGTATTTT. Translated, it gives CASRLLAHRTDTQYF. Supplemented by reference TRBV28 and TRBJ2-3, the full variable domain reads DVKVTQSSRYLVKRTGEKVFLECVQDMDHENMFWYRQDPGLGLRLIYFSYDVKMKEKGDIPEGYSVSREKKERFSLILESASTNQTSMYLCASRLLAHRTDTQYFGPGTRLTVL.

The chain combines TRBV28 with TRBJ1-4; the D is unclear. The CDR3 covers 16 residues. Germline loops: CDR1 MDHEN, CDR2 SYDVKM. Trimming took 8 bases from V and 8 from J, leaving 24 bases between them. CDR3 nucleotides: TGTGCCAGCCCTCGGCGCGAGACCGGGATTTTCGAAAAACTGTTTTTT. Residues: CASPRRETGIFEKLFF.

This chain links TRBV28 with TRBJ2-2, with 8 bases fitting TRBD1. From germline, CDR1 is MDHEN and CDR2 SYDVKM. After removal of 5 bases from V and 3 bases from J, the junction contained 8 bases not matched to a gene. This CDR3 comprises 16 residues. The DNA for the CDR3 is TGTGCCAGCAGTCCGTGGGGACAGGTAGACACCGGGGAGCTGTTTTTT. Protein sequence: CASSPWGQVDTGELFF.

J is TRBJ2-1 and V is TRBV4-2, with D unresolved. This CDR3 has 19 residues. The germline gives CDR1 LGHNA, CDR2 YNFKEQ. V was trimmed by 0 bases and J by 0 bases, leaving 18 bases between them. The CDR3 reads CASSQDSPFGGFSYNEQFF. The CDR3 nucleotides read TGTGCCAGCAGCCAAGATTCCCCGTTTGGTGGGTTCTCCTACAATGAGCAGTTCTTC.

The genes are TRBV5-1 and TRBJ2-1; 8 bases map to TRBD2. The CDR3 is made up of 18 amino acids. Trimming cost V 4 bases and J 3 bases; bases outside gene matches: 15. Germline CDR1 is SGHRS and CDR2 is YFSETQ. CDR3 loop: CASSTRVSGSFVYNEQFF. The CDR3 nucleotides are TGCGCCAGCAGCACCCGCGTCAGCGGGAGTTTCGTCTACAATGAGCAGTTCTTC.

This rearrangement joins TRBV7-8 to TRBJ2-3; 7 positions match TRBD1. Germline CDR1 and CDR2: SGHVS and FQNEAQ. Germline trimming cut 7 bases from V and 3 bases from J; bases unmatched to any gene: 13. The CDR3 consists of 16 residues. The CDR3 coding sequence is TGTGCCAGCATCCTACGGTCCGGGACAGAAACAGATACGCAGTATTTT. Its translation is CASILRSGTETDTQYF.

In regard to this clone: Its ends do not fully match the called genes, so a read error is possible. V is TRBV27 and J is TRBJ1-2, with D tentatively TRBD1 (5 bases). From germline, CDR1 is MNHEY and CDR2 SMNVEV (reference sequence). The CDR3 runs 14 residues. The CDR3 protein is CASSLSPESSFRAF. In DNA form, the CDR3 reads TGTGCCAGCAGTTTAAGTCCGGAAAGTTCCTTCAGGGCCTTC.

The chain carries TRBV18 and TRBJ2-7, with 11 positions matching TRBD1. The CDR3 extends over 15 amino acids. V shed 2 bases, J shed 6 bases, and the junction held 6 bases outside the gene matches. Looked up from germline, CDR1 is KGHSH and CDR2 is LQKENI. In DNA, the CDR3 is TGTGCCAGCTCACCAGCGGACAGGGGGCGGTTCGAGCAGTACTTC. This codes for CASSPADRGRFEQYF.

The chain joins TRBV28 to TRBJ2-7; TRBD1 or TRBD2 may be the D gene (5 bases each). V was trimmed by 4 bases and J by 0 bases, leaving 10 bases between them. Germline V lookup: CDR1 MDHEN, CDR2 SYDVKM. The CDR3 spans 14 residues. The CDR3 DNA follows: TGTGCCAGCAGTTGGGACCAGAGCTCCTACGAGCAGTACTTC. Protein sequence: CASSWDQSSYEQYF.

The V gene is TRBV27, the J gene TRBJ1-1, with 7 bases identical to TRBD1. V dropped 5 bases and J dropped 1; count of bases not matched to a gene: 7. Germline CDR1 reads MNHEY; CDR2 reads SMNVEV (reference sequence). The length of the CDR3 is 15 residues. The CDR3 DNA sequence: TGTGCCAGCAGTACACGGGACAGAGCGAACACTGAAGCTTTCTTT. It specifies CASSTRDRANTEAFF.

The genes are TRBV18 and TRBJ2-5, with 7 bases identical to TRBD1. The ends lost 2 bases at V and 5 bases at J; junction bases unmatched: 11. The CDR3 consists of 16 residues. Germline lookup yields CDR1 KGHSH and CDR2 LQKENI. DNA of the CDR3: TGTGCCAGCTCACCATGGAACAGGGGCGGCTTGGAGACCCAGTACTTC. Protein product: CASSPWNRGGLETQYF.

The rearrangement uses TRBV19 and TRBJ1-2; TRBD1 agrees at 12 bases. Trimming took 6 bases from V and 8 from J; bases not matched to a gene: 10. This CDR3 spans 15 amino acids. Germline V gene lookup returns CDR1 LNHDA and CDR2 SQIVND (reference sequence). In DNA, the CDR3 is TGTGCCAGTAGCCTGGCGGGGACAGGGGGCTACGGCTACACCTTC. It codes for CASSLAGTGGYGYTF.

V is TRBV4-3 and J is TRBJ2-1; the D is unclear. The germline V gene encodes CDR1 LGHNA and CDR2 YSLEER. CDR3 length equals 13 residues. Deletions cut 0 bases from V and 12 bases from J, with 12 bases between. This CDR3 reads CASSQDGRRGQFF. CDR3 in DNA: TGCGCCAGCAGCCAAGATGGGCGCCGTGGGCAGTTCTTC.

This chain uses TRBV9 with TRBJ2-5; no definite D call. Germline V gene data show CDR1 as SGDLS and CDR2 as YYNGEE. The CDR3 totals 16 residues. V lost 0 bases to trimming and J lost 1 base, with 13 bases between them. The DNA for the CDR3 is TGTGCCAGCAGCGTAGCTACCTCGGTGGGCCAAGAGACCCAGTACTTC. As protein: CASSVATSVGQETQYF.

V is TRBV14 and J is TRBJ2-1; D is unresolved. The CDR3 has 16 residues. Trimming pared 1 base from V and 6 bases from J, leaving 16 bases between. Germline V gene lookup returns CDR1 SGHDN and CDR2 FVKESK. The CDR3 sequence: CASSQAITQPSNEQFF. As DNA, the CDR3 is TGTGCCAGCAGCCAAGCGATAACGCAGCCCTCCAATGAGCAGTTCTTC. Together with reference TRBV14 and TRBJ2-1, the CDR3 gives the full variable domain: EAGVTQFPSHSVIEKGQTVTLRCDPISGHDNLYWYRRVMGKEIKFLLHFVKESKQDESGMPNNRFLAERTGGTYSTLKVQPAELEDSGVYFCASSQAITQPSNEQFFGPGTRLTVL.

The chain is built from TRBV29-1 and TRBJ2-5; a weak D match, TRBD2 (6 bases). The germline V gene encodes CDR1 SQVTM and CDR2 ANQGSEA. Trimming took off 8 bases at V and 4 bases at J, with 23 bases between the two ends. This CDR3 is built from 15 residues. The CDR3 DNA is TGCAGCTCAGACGGCCCCGGGGGTAGGGGAGAGACCCAGTACTTC. This encodes CSSDGPGGRGETQYF. Combining the CDR3 with reference TRBV29-1 and TRBJ2-5 gives the whole variable domain SAVISQKPSRDICQRGTSLTIQCQVDSQVTMMFWYRQQPGQSLTLIATANQGSEATYESGFVIDKFPISRPNLTFSTLTVSNMSPEDSSIYLCSSDGPGGRGETQYFGPGTRLLVL.

Here the CDR3 reads CASSLQGPNTEAFF. DNA of the CDR3: TGTGCCAGCAGCTTACAGGGACCGAACACTGAAGCTTTCTTT. The chain couples TRBV7-3 to TRBJ1-1; tentatively, D is TRBD1 (5 bases). This CDR3 spans 14 amino acids. The germline gives CDR1 SGHTA, CDR2 FQGTGA. V lost 2 bases and J lost 1, with 8 bases in between. Variable domain in full (rest from reference TRBV7-3 and TRBJ1-1): GAGVSQTPSNKVTEKGKYVELRCDPISGHTALYWYRQSLGQGPEFLIYFQGTGAADDSGLPNDRFFAVRPEGSVSTLKIQRTERGDSAVYLCASSLQGPNTEAFFGQGTRLTVV.

This chain uses TRBV28 with TRBJ1-4, with a tentative D call TRBD1 (6 bases). The CDR3 extends over 15 amino acids. V was trimmed by 4 bases and J by 3 bases, leaving 12 bases between them. In germline, CDR1 is MDHEN, CDR2 SYDVKM. The CDR3 is CASSWARGANEKLFF. The DNA of the CDR3 is TGTGCCAGCAGTTGGGCCAGGGGAGCTAATGAAAAACTGTTTTTT.

The V gene is TRBV2, the J gene TRBJ2-1; D gene uncertain. This CDR3 comprises 11 residues. Germline assignment: CDR1 SNHLY and CDR2 FYNNEI. The ends were cut back, 7 bases at V and 4 bases at J, with 5 bases in the middle. CDR3 region: CASTAYNEQFF. CDR3 nucleotide sequence: TGTGCCAGCACGGCTTACAATGAGCAGTTCTTC.

This clone has a handful of counts. This chain uses TRBV6-5 with TRBJ2-7; the match to TRBD1 covers 8 bases. CDR3 length equals 14 residues. V shed 2 bases and J 5 bases; nucleotides not matched to a gene: 5. Germline V lookup: CDR1 MNHEY, CDR2 SVGAGI. The CDR3 is CASSYTWTGNEQYF. The CDR3 nucleotides are TGTGCCAGCAGTTACACCTGGACAGGGAACGAGCAGTACTTC.

In nucleotides, the CDR3 is TGTGCCAGCAGTCTTAGGGGGGCGCTTGGAAACACCATATATTTT. The encoded protein is CASSLRGALGNTIYF. The V call is TRBV6-6, the J call TRBJ1-3, with D tentatively TRBD1 (6 bases). The CDR3 contains 15 residues. CDR1 and CDR2 (germline): MNHNY, SVGAGI (reference sequence). Trimming took off 5 bases at V and 3 bases at J, with 14 bases between the two ends.

This rearrangement joins TRBV4-3 to TRBJ2-7; 7 bases fit TRBD1. The V gene's germline CDR1 is LGHNA and CDR2 YSLEER. The CDR3 runs to 14 residues. Trimming cost V 4 bases and J 1 base; bases outside gene matches: 4. CDR3 nucleotides: TGCGCCAGCAGCCCCCGGGACAGATCCTACGAGCAGTACTTC. This gives the protein CASSPRDRSYEQYF.

The chain combines TRBV25-1 with TRBJ2-1; 10 nucleotides line up with TRBD2. CDR1 MGHDK and CDR2 SYGVNS come from the germline V gene. CDR3 length equals 18 residues. Losses at the gene ends were 7 bases for V and 3 bases for J; bases not matched to a gene: 15. This CDR3 reads CASIQIPWTSGHYNEQFF. The CDR3 DNA reads as TGTGCCAGCATCCAAATCCCCTGGACTAGCGGCCACTACAATGAGCAGTTCTTC.

The genes are TRBV6-1 and TRBJ2-3; unclear D gene. Germline V gene sequence: CDR1 MNHNS, CDR2 SASEGT. Trimming cost V 9 bases and J 2 bases, with 6 bases left between them. The CDR3 spans 11 residues. CDR3 DNA sequence: TGTGCCAGTGACACCACAGATACGCAGTATTTT. It is translated as CASDTTDTQYF.

This clone showed up just a few times. CDR3 in DNA: TGTGCCAGCAACCCGATGACCGGGACAGCCAAGGGGGAGCAGTACTTC. This codes for CASNPMTGTAKGEQYF. V gene TRBV11-2 combines with J gene TRBJ2-7; 7 nucleotides match TRBD1. This CDR3 region has 16 residues. Germline V gene data show CDR1 as SGHAT and CDR2 as FQNNGV. Germline trimming cut 7 bases from V and 7 bases from J; bases unmatched to any gene: 19.

This clone has a handful of counts. The CDR3 reads CASSVRRAGSSYEQYF. The CDR3 nucleotides read TGTGCCAGCAGCGTACGGAGGGCCGGGAGCTCCTACGAGCAGTACTTC. The chain has TRBV7-8 and TRBJ2-7; a weak D match, TRBD2 (6 bases). V was cut by 5 bases and J by 0 bases, with 17 bases left in between. Per germline, CDR1 SGHVS and CDR2 FQNEAQ. The CDR3 is made up of 16 amino acids.